This T cell receptor (beta chain) was sequenced for a study of regulatory T cells in long-lasting Graves disease. Regarding time point: newly diagnosed GD, antithyroid drugs for less than 3 months. The authors made the TCR library using RNA they extracted from PBMCs. There are many counts of this clonotype. The target antigen is unknown. From germline, CDR1 is SGHTA and CDR2 FQGNSA. The length of the CDR3 is 15 residues. V was pared by 4 bases and J by 5 bases, with 7 bases of the junction left unmatched. Arm-PCR of CDR3 regions and iRepertoire HTBI primers were used to build TCR beta libraries. TCRdb called the multiplex PCR reads again in MiXCR, with one record for every CDR3 protein. The sample contains about 440,000 distinct CDR3 sequences, 16% of which appear only once. Study-wide results and caveats: Small sample size may have lowered accuracy. When disease was persistent, TRBV28, TRBJ1-2 and TRBJ2-5 were the favored segments.

This sample was shared with a second study, whose subject was T cells in Graves' hyperthyroidism and ophthalmopathy. From that second work: Most thyroid-expanded clonotypes above 0.001 were also found in blood. In the analysis, a 13 V-J model separated ophthalmopathy from stable hyperthyroidism.

Sequenced material: peripheral blood mononuclear cells (PBMCs), taken at new diagnosis, from a patient treated with antithyroid drugs. The receptor comes from a woman younger than 45 with Graves disease. The chain links TRBV7-2 to TRBJ2-1; 8 bases are shared with TRBD1. The CDR3 sequence: CASSSPSDRDNEQFF. In DNA form, the CDR3 reads TGTGCCAGCAGCTCTCCGTCGGACAGGGACAATGAGCAGTTCTTC. The full variable domain, its missing parts supplied by reference TRBV7-2 and TRBJ2-1, is GAGVSQSPSNKVTEKGKDVELRCDPISGHTALYWYRQSLGQGLEFLIYFQGNSAPDKSGLPSDRFSAERTGGSVSTLTIQRTQQEDSAVYLCASSSPSDRDNEQFFGPGTRLTVL.